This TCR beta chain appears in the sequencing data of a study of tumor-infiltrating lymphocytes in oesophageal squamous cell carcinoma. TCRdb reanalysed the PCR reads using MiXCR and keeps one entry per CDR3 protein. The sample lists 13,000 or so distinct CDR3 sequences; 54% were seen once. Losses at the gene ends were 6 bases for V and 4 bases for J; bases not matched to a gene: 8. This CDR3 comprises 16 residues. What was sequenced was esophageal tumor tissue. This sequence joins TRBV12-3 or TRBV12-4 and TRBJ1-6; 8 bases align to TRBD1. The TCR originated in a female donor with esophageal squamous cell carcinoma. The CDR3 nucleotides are TGTGCCAGCAGGAGACAGGGGTTGGGTTATAATTCACCCCTCCACTTT. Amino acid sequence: CASRRQGLGYNSPLHF.